This note documents a single TCR beta chain sequence. Its antigen remains unknown. This CDR3 spans 19 amino acids. V was trimmed by 7 bases and J by 3 bases, leaving 29 bases between them. CDR1 is LNHDA and CDR2 is SQIVND in the germline V gene (reference sequence). The data were taken from a study of T cell responses to AZD1222 COVID-19 vaccine. General study results and limits: Donor demographics were predominantly white British with a female majority; clonal diversity may be underestimated.

Some clones are missing from TCRdb's copy, which holds only in-frame ones; the method was immunoSEQ multiplex PCR. The sample lists 55,000 to 70,000 clones, 65% to 80% occurring once. The receptor's source is an adult in good health. J is TRBJ2-3 and V is TRBV19; the D gene is possibly TRBD2 (6 bases). Sequenced here: peripheral blood, sampled on day 0 of AZD1222 vaccination. The CDR3 nucleotides are TGTGCCAGTAAAGTAGTTGCCGCGGGTGGCCTAGCGACAACAGATACGCAGTATTTT. This gives the protein CASKVVAAGGLATTDTQYF. Looking up the rest from reference TRBV19 and TRBJ2-3 gives the full variable domain: DGGITQSPKYLFRKEGQNVTLSCEQNLNHDAMYWYRQDPGQGLRLIYYSQIVNDFQKGDIAEGYSVSREKKESFPLTVTSAQKNPTAFYLCASKVVAAGGLATTDTQYFGPGTRLTVL.